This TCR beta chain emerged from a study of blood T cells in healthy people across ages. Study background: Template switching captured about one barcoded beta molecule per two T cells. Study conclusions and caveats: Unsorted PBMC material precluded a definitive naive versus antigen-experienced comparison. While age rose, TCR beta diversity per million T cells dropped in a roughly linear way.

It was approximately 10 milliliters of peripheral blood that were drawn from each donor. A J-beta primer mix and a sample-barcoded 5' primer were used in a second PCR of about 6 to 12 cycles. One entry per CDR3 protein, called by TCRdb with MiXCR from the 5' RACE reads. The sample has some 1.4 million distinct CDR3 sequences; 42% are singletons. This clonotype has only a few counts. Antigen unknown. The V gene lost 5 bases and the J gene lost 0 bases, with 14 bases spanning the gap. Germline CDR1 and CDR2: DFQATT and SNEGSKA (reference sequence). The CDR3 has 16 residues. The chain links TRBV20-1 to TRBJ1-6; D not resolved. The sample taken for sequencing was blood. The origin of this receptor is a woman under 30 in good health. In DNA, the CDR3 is TGCAGTGCTCGGGTCGGCCCTAGCTCCTATAATTCACCCCTCCACTTT. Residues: CSARVGPSSYNSPLHF.